The entry below describes one T cell receptor (beta chain). Its target antigen remains unknown. One base away there is no much larger clone; base qualities are not given. This sample was taken from a study of shared clonotypes between healthy human individuals (dated by TCRdb to about 2020). Context from the whole study: The cohort included three men and a couple of women between 18 and 49 years of age. Leukapheresis yielded between about 0.85 and 10 billion PBMCs per donor. To increase sequencing depth and limit assay-specific biases, TCR repertoire library preparation and sequencing were carried out by different laboratories using diverse techniques. To estimate repertoire size and how much clonotype sharing occurs between individuals, the study deeply sequenced the blood TCR repertoires of roughly 5 healthy adults. For each donor, CD4 naive and CD4 memory were each given three plates, CD8 naive was given two plates, and CD8 memory was given one plate.

The CDR3 sequence holds 15 residues, the cysteine and phenylalanine included. Here the CDR3 DNA is all that survives: 45 bases in frame from base 1. After removal of 3 bases from V and 6 bases from J, the junction retains 8 bases not matched to a gene. According to the germline V gene, CDR1 reads KGHSH and CDR2 reads LQKENI. TCR CDR3 regions were amplified from genomic DNA by multiplex PCR using the deep immunoSEQ assay. Extracted genomic DNA from each cell subset was spread evenly across all wells of several immunoSEQ 96-well plates, with each plate serving as a replicate. For sorted subsets, roughly 200 ng genomic DNA, equal to about 30,000 T cell genomes, was loaded into each replicate PCR. Purified libraries were quantified with a Qubit 3.0 fluorometer, sized on a Bioanalyzer 2100, and re-quantified with the KAPA Library Quantification kit. Each immunoSEQ 96-well plate was sequenced on its own single-read 150-cycle Illumina NextSeq 550 flow cell. In the original analysis: Because the immunoSEQ output included only junctional sequences and no quality scores, the filtering could not be the same as the filtering used for full-length reads. To assign V/J genes and CDR3, sequences were annotated against IMGT germline references using PyIR, a Python wrapper for IgBLAST v1.9. Any read was removed if the V/J assignment was weak (E-value above 1e-6), the CDR3 was missing, or the read contained stop codons, out-of-frame junctions, or ambiguous translated residues. V3J clonotypes were defined by identical inferred V gene, J gene, and CDR3 amino acid sequence. Percentage overlap between repertoires was calculated by dividing the number of shared unique clonotypes by the size of the smaller repertoire. Richness of each repertoire was evaluated using RTK rarefaction, the Chao1 estimator, and Recon v2.1 estimates of unobserved clonotypes. Generation probabilities were computed with OLGA for all TCRbeta clonotypes obtained by the gDNA method from several donors. The source is immuneACCESS, and TCRdb retained only in-frame sequences with V and J called. Part of the clones is not carried over; for the studies checked, unresolved V genes explain less than half of this, and the remainder is unexplained. That table is the source of V, J and clone size, and D and trimming were worked out from the DNA. In this sample the table shows approximately 2,300,000 clones, around 90% of which occur a single time. The top ten clones comprise 0.37% of the sample.

The donors were healthy, HIV-negative adults who had no recently reported acute infections or vaccinations. Every donor was a Caucasian adult living in Nashville, Tennessee, USA. Magnetic negative selection was used to enrich CD4+ T cells, after which naive cells were positively selected on CD45RA and the negative fraction became the memory subset. Blood was obtained by leukapheresis, after which PBMCs were separated by Ficoll-Histopaque density gradient centrifugation and cryopreserved in liquid nitrogen vapor phase. Analytical flow cytometry was used to check the purity and quantity of each magnetically sorted T cell population. From each sorted fraction, genomic DNA was isolated and quantified by UV absorbance on a Nanodrop 2000c. General conclusions and limits of the study: Sharing across four donors was observed for around 5% of naive CD4, under 4% of naive CD8, 2% to 2.5% of memory CD4, and about 0.4% of memory CD8 clonotypes. Estimated clonotype richness was generally larger for naive than for memory subsets. Only blood was sampled, and tissue TCR repertoires likely differ from those in blood. The small number of donors limited the genetic and exposure-history diversity represented. Compared with non-shared clonotypes, the clonotypes found in all four sorted-subset donors had higher generation probabilities. Pairwise subsampling indicated that sequencing depth was expected to affect the degree of clonotype sharing among donors. Even with the large sequencing depth, rarefaction of the sorted-subset datasets indicated that sequencing was incomplete.

The chain is assembled from TRBV18 and TRBJ2-3; 8 central bases correspond to TRBD2. The specimen sequenced was naive CD4+ T cells from PBMCs. The sample's cell subset or site label is to be understood as: CD45RA+ positively selected. The receptor was isolated from a man aged 18 to 30 in good health. Some clones in this sample may be carry-over from other donors' samples. CDR3 reads: CASSPPLAGRDTQYF. The DNA sequence follows: TGTGCCAGCTCACCCCCCCTAGCGGGCAGGGATACGCAGTATTTT.